This T cell receptor beta chain is drawn from a study of shared clonotypes between healthy human individuals. Study findings and constraints: Genetic and exposure-history diversity was limited by the few donors.

Researchers partitioned CD4+ cells into CD45RA+ naive and CD45RA-negative memory subsets. A note on this clone: Its specificity is not known.

The CDR3 has 12 amino acids. In germline, CDR1 is WNHNN, CDR2 SYGVQD (reference sequence). After removal of 10 bases from V and 6 bases from J, the junction contained 5 bases not matched to a gene. Genomic DNA of each subset was evenly split across several immunoSEQ plates. Profiled with immunoSEQ multiplex PCR; TCRdb holds only in-frame clones, not every one. The sample includes roughly 530,000 clones, 90% to 96% of them seen just once. The sample taken for sequencing was naive CD4+ T cells sorted from blood. The subset was: CD45RA+ positively selected. This TCR was recovered from a woman in her 30s in good health. The V and J genes are TRBV10-1 and TRBJ2-7; 11 bases agree with TRBD2. The CDR3: CATRLAGSEQYF. CDR3 in DNA: TGCGCCACGAGACTAGCGGGAAGCGAGCAGTACTTC.